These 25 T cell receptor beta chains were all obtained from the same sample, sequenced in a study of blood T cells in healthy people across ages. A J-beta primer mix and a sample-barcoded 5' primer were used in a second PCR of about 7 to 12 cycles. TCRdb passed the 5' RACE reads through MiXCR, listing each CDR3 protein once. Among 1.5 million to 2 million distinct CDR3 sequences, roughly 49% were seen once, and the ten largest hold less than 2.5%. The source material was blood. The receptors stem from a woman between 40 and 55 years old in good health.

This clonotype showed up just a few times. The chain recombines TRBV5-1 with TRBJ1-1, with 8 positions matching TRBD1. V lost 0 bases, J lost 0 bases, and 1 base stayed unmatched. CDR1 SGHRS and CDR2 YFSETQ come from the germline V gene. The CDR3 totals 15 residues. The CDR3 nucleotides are TGCGCCAGCAGCTTGGGACAGGGGATGAACACTGAAGCTTTCTTT. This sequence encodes CASSLGQGMNTEAFF.

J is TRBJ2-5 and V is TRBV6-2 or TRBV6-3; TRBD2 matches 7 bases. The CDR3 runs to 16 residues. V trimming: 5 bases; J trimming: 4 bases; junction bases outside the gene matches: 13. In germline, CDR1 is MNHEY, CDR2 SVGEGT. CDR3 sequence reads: CASSRSGPTVGETQYF. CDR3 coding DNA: TGTGCCAGCAGTCGTAGCGGGCCCACGGTCGGAGAGACCCAGTACTTC.

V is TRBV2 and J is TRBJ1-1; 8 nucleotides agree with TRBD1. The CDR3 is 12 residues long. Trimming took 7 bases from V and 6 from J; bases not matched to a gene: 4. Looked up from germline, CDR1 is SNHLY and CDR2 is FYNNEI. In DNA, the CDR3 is TGTGCCAGCACTCAGGGGGCAGCTGAAGCTTTCTTT. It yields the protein CASTQGAAEAFF.

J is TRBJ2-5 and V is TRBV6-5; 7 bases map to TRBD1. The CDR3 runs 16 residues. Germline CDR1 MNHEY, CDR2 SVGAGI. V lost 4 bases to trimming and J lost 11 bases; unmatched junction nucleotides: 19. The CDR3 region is CASSSPRGIAVNEQYF. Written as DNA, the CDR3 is TGTGCCAGCAGTTCCCCCAGGGGGATCGCTGTCAATGAGCAGTACTTC.

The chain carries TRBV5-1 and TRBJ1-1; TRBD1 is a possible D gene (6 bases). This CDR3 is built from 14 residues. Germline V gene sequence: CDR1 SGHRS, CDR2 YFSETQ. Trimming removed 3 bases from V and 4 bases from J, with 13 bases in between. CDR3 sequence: CASSSGAVGTEAFF. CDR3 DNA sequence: TGCGCCAGCAGCTCGGGGGCTGTCGGCACTGAAGCTTTCTTT.

The CDR3 DNA is TGTGCCAGCAGCAGTACCCCTGCTAATGAGCAGTTCTTC. It is translated as CASSSTPANEQFF. V is TRBV9 and J is TRBJ2-1, with D unclear. Germline-derived CDR1 and CDR2 are SGDLS and YYNGEE. V lost 4 bases and J lost 7, with 12 bases in between. The CDR3 runs 13 residues.

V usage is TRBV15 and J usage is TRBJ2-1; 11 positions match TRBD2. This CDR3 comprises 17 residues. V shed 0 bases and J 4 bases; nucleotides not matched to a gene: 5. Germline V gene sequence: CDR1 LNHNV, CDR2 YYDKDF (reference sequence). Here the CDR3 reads CATSRDRGTSGYNEQFF. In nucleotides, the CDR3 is TGTGCCACCAGCAGAGATCGGGGGACTAGCGGATACAATGAGCAGTTCTTC.

CDR3 DNA sequence: TGTGCCAGCAGCCCACGCTGGGGGGGTGAAGAGACCCAGTACTTC. Protein: CASSPRWGGEETQYF. The chain has TRBV7-3 and TRBJ2-4; 7 bases are shared with TRBD2. The J call is in doubt because the DNA end fits TRBJ2-5 better. The germline gives CDR1 SGHTA, CDR2 FQGTGA. This CDR3 has 15 amino acids.

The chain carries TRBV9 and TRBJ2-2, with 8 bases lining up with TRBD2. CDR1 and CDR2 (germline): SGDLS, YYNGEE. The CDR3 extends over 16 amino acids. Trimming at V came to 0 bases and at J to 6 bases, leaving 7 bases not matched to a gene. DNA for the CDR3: TGTGCCAGCAGCGTAGAGCAAGCGGGGGTACCCGGGGAGCTGTTTTTT. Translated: CASSVEQAGVPGELFF.

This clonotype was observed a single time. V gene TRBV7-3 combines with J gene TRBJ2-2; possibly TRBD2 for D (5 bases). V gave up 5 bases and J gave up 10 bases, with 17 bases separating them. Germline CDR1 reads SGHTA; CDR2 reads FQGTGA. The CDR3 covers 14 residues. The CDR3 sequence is CASSPGRGVEELFF. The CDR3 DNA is TGTGCCAGCAGCCCCGGACGGGGAGTAGAGGAGCTGTTTTTT.

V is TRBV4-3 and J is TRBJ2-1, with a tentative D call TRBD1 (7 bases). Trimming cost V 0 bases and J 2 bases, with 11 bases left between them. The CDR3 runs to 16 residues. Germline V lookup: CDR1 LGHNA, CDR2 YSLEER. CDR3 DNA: TGCGCCAGCAGCCAAGATCAGGGGGGCCCCTACAATGAGCAGTTCTTC. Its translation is CASSQDQGGPYNEQFF.

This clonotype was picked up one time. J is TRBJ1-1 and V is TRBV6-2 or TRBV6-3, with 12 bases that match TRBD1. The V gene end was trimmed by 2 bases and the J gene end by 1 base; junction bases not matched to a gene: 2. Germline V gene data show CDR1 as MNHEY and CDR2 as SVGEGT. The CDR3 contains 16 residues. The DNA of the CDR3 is TGTGCCAGCAGTTACGGGACAGGGGGCGCGAACACTGAAGCTTTCTTT. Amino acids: CASSYGTGGANTEAFF.

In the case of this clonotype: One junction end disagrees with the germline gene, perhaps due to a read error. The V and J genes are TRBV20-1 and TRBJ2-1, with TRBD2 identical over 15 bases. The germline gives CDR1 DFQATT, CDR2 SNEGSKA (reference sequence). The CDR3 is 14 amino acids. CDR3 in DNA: TGCAGTGCAGGGACTAGCGGGGGGTACAATGAGCCGTTCTTC. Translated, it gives CSAGTSGGYNEPFF.

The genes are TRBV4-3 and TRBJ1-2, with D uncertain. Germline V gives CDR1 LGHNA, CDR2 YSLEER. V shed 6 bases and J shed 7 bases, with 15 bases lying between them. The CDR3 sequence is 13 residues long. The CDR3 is CASSPLLLFGYTF. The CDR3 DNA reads TGCGCCAGCAGTCCGCTACTGCTGTTTGGCTACACCTTC.

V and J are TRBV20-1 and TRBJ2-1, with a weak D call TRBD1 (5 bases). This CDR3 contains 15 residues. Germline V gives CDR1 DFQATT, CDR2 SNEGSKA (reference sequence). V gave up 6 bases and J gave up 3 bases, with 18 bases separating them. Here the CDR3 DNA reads TGCAGTGCCCACTCTTCGGCCAGGGTCTACAATGAGCAGTTCTTC. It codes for CSAHSSARVYNEQFF.

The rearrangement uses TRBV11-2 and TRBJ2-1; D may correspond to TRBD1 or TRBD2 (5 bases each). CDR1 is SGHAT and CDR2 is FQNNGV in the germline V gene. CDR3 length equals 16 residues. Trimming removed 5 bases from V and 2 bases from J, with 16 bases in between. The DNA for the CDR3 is TGTGCCAGCAGCCGACTGGGGGACGCAACCTACAATGAGCAGTTCTTC. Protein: CASSRLGDATYNEQFF.

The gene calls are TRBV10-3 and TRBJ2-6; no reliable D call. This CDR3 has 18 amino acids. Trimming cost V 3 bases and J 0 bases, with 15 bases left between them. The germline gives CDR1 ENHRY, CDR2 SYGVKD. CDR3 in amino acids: CAISDGFAGPSGANVLTF. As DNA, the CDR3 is TGTGCCATCAGTGACGGCTTCGCAGGCCCCTCTGGGGCCAACGTCCTGACTTTC.

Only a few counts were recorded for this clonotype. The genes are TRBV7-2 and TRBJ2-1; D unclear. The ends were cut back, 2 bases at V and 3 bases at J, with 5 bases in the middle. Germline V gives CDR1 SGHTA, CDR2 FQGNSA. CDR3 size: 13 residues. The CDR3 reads CASSLINYNEQFF. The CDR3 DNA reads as TGTGCCAGCAGCTTAATCAACTACAATGAGCAGTTCTTC.

This CDR3 is CASSPLGTLSPYF. The CDR3 DNA follows: TGTGCCAGCAGCCCTTTGGGGACACTATCCCCGTACTTC. This chain uses TRBV7-2 with TRBJ2-5; possibly TRBD1 for D (6 bases). Germline CDR1 reads SGHTA; CDR2 reads FQGNSA. The CDR3 has 13 residues. Deletions cut 5 bases from V and 13 bases from J, with 20 bases between.

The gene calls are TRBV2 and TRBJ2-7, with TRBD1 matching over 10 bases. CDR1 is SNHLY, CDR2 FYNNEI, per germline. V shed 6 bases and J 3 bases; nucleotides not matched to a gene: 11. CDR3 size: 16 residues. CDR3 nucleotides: TGTGCCAGCAGACTACCAGCCGGGACAGGGGACTACGAGCAGTACTTC. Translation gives CASRLPAGTGDYEQYF.

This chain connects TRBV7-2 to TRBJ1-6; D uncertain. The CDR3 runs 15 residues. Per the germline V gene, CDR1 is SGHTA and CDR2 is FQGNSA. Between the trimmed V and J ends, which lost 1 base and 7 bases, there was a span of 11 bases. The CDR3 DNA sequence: TGTGCCAGCAGCTTAGACGGTACTCGAAATTCACCCCTCCACTTT. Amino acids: CASSLDGTRNSPLHF.

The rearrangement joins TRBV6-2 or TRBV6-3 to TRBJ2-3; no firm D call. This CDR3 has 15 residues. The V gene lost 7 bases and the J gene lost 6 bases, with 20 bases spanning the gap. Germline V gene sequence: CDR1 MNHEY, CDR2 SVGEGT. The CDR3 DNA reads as TGTGCCAGCACCTCCCGGGCAGTGTTGTTGGATACGCAGTATTTT. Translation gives CASTSRAVLLDTQYF.

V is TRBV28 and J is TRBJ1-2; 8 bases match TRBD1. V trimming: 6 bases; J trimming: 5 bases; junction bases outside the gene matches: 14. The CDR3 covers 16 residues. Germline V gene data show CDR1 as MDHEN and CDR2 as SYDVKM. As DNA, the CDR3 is TGTGCCAGCAGACATAGGAGCCCGGACAGGGTTTATGGCTACACCTTC. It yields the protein CASRHRSPDRVYGYTF.

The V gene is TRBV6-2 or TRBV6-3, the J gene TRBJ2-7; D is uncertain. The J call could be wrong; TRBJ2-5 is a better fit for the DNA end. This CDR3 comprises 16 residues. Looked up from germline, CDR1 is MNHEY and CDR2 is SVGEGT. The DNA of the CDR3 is TGTGCCAGCAGTTACCCAACCGAGTTTGTGGAAGAGACCCAGTACTTC. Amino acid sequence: CASSYPTEFVEETQYF.

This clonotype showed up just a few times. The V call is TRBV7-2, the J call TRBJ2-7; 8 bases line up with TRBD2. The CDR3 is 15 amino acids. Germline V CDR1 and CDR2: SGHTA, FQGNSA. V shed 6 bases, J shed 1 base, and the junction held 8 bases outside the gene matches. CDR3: CASSSSGGRSYEQYF. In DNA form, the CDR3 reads TGTGCCAGCAGTTCCTCGGGGGGGAGGTCCTACGAGCAGTACTTC.